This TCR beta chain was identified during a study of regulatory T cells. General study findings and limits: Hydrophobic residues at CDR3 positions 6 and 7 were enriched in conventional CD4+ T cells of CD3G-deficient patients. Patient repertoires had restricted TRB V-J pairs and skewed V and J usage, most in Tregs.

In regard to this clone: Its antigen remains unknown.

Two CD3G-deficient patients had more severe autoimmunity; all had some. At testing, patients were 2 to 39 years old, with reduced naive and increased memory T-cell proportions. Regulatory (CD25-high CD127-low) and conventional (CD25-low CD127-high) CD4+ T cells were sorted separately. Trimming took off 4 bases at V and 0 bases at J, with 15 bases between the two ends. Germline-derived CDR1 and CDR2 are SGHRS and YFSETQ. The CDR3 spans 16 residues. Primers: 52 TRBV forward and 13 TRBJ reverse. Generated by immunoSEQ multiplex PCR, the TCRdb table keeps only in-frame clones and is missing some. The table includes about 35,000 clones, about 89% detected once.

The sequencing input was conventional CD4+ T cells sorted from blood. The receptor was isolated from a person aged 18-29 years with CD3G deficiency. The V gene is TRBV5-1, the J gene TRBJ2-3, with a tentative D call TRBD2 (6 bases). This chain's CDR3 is CASSPGDSTSTDTQYF. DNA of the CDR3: TGCGCCAGCAGCCCGGGGGACTCAACTAGCACAGATACGCAGTATTTT.